The rows below give T cell receptor beta chains drawn from one sample of a study of blood T cell repertoires in COVID-19. TCRdb's copy holds only in-frame clones and misses some; the assay was immunoSEQ multiplex PCR. The sample lists 20,000 to 30,000 clones; 85% to 90% were seen once. The source material was peripheral blood. The origin of the receptors is a woman in her fifties or sixties with active COVID-19. CDR3s include the opening cysteine and the closing phenylalanine or tryptophan. D genes are given only for firm matches. Only part of the rows carry a size: once, few, many, or a class if the clone is expanded.

>TRBV9|TRBD1|TRBJ1-1|-
CASSAAEGAIEAFF
TGTGCCAGCAGCGCCGCCGAGGGGGCTATTGAAGCTTTCTTT
>TRBV7-9|-|TRBJ2-7|-
CASSYAAGEQYF
TGTGCCAGCAGCTACGCGGCGGGGGAGCAGTACTTC
>TRBV5-4|TRBD2|TRBJ2-6|-
CASSLPREGHPNSGANVLTF
TGTGCCAGCAGCTTGCCGCGGGAGGGCCACCCAAACTCTGGGGCCAACGTCCTGACTTTC
>TRBV28|-|TRBJ2-7|-
CASSFNRYEQYF
TGTGCCAGCAGTTTTAACAGGTACGAGCAGTACTTC
>TRBV27|-|TRBJ2-1|-
CASSPSSPPYNEQFF
TGTGCCAGCAGTCCAAGCTCCCCACCCTACAATGAGCAGTTCTTC
>TRBV4-3|-|TRBJ2-3|-
CASSQSLRDTQYF
TGCGCCAGCAGCCAGTCGTTACGGGATACGCAGTATTTT
>TRBV19|TRBD2|TRBJ2-7|-
CASSIDSGRNGQYF
TGTGCCAGTAGTATAGATAGCGGGAGGAACGGGCAGTACTTC
>TRBV24-1|TRBD2|TRBJ2-3|-
CATGTGTSGRGSTDTQYF
TGTGCCACAGGTACCGGGACTAGCGGGCGGGGATCCACAGATACGCAGTATTTT
>TRBV15|TRBD2|TRBJ2-3|-
CATSLIPPGLAGTDTQYF
TGTGCCACCAGCCTTATTCCCCCGGGACTAGCGGGAACAGATACGCAGTATTTT
>TRBV6-6|-|TRBJ1-5|-
CASSPLGSGANQPQHF
TGTGCCAGCAGTCCCCTTGGGAGCGGGGCGAATCAGCCCCAGCATTTT
>TRBV7-9|-|TRBJ2-7|-
CASSSQGSLVEQYF
TGTGCCAGCAGCTCCCAGGGTTCGTTAGTCGAGCAGTACTTC
>TRBV7-8|-|TRBJ2-4|few
CASSLGLSPLRAKNIQYF
TGTGCCAGCAGCTTGGGACTCTCACCTTTGAGGGCCAAAAACATTCAGTACTTC
>TRBV9|TRBD2|TRBJ2-1|few
CASSLLAGAYNEQFF
TGTGCCAGCAGCCTCCTAGCGGGAGCCTACAATGAGCAGTTCTTC
>TRBV5-1|-|TRBJ1-2|few
CASSLVRNYGYTF
TGCGCCAGCAGCTTGGTCAGAAACTATGGCTACACCTTC
>TRBV29-1|-|TRBJ2-5|once
CSLKALGTQYF
TGCAGCCTGAAAGCCCTAGGGACCCAGTACTTC
>TRBV7-9|-|TRBJ2-4|-
CASSLRDIQYF
TGTGCCAGCAGCTTAAGAGACATTCAGTACTTC
>TRBV5-4|TRBD2|TRBJ2-1|-
CASSLGRGLAGAGEQFF
TGTGCCAGCAGCTTGGGGCGGGGACTAGCGGGAGCTGGTGAGCAGTTCTTC
>TRBV7-2|TRBD2|TRBJ2-1|once
CASRLSGSSSEQFF
TGTGCCAGCAGACTTAGCGGGAGCAGTTCTGAGCAGTTCTTC
>TRBV5-4|TRBD1|TRBJ2-1|-
CASSPTGGAAYNEQFF
TGTGCCAGCAGCCCAACAGGGGGCGCCGCCTACAATGAGCAGTTCTTC
>TRBV7-2|-|TRBJ1-2|-
CASSLEVTDYGYTF
TGTGCCAGCAGCTTAGAGGTGACAGACTATGGCTACACCTTC
>TRBV3-1/TRBV3-2|TRBD2|TRBJ2-1|-
CASSRRLAGVGNEQFF
TGTGCCAGCAGCAGAAGACTAGCGGGAGTTGGGAATGAGCAGTTCTTC
>TRBV6-5|TRBD1|TRBJ1-3|-
CASRGGTGEGNTIYF
TGTGCCAGCAGGGGTGGGACAGGGGAAGGAAACACCATATATTTT
>TRBV28|-|TRBJ1-1|-
CASGKTGLHTEAFF
TGTGCCAGCGGAAAAACAGGGCTTCACACTGAAGCTTTCTTT
>TRBV28|-|TRBJ2-4|-
CASSSIGELAKNIQYF
TGTGCCAGCAGTTCAATCGGGGAGTTAGCCAAAAACATTCAGTACTTC
>TRBV10-3|TRBD2|TRBJ2-3|-
CAISEMAGAADTQYF
TGTGCCATCAGTGAAATGGCGGGAGCAGCAGATACGCAGTATTTT
>TRBV18|TRBD1|TRBJ1-5|once
CASSRTGGNQPQHF
TGTGCCAGCTCACGAACAGGGGGCAATCAGCCCCAGCATTTT
>TRBV5-4|TRBD2|TRBJ2-1|-
CASSLGTRRVGEQFF
TGTGCCAGCAGCCTAGGGACTAGAAGGGTTGGTGAGCAGTTCTTC
>TRBV5-1|TRBD2|TRBJ2-1|-
CASSPTSGRRNEQFF
TGCGCCAGCAGCCCGACTAGCGGGAGGAGGAATGAGCAGTTCTTC
>TRBV5-1|-|TRBJ1-1|-
CASSLRGTEAFF
TGCGCCAGCAGCTTGAGGGGTACTGAAGCTTTCTTT
>TRBV7-9|-|TRBJ1-4|-
CASSLGGNGEKLFF
TGTGCCAGCAGCTTGGGGGGGAACGGTGAAAAACTGTTTTTT
>TRBV2|-|TRBJ2-7|-
CASTGLVSSYEQYF
TGTGCCAGCACGGGTCTGGTATCCTCCTACGAGCAGTACTTC
>TRBV4-1|TRBD1|TRBJ1-4|-
CASSQGGRGREKLFF
TGCGCCAGCAGCCAAGGAGGCAGGGGGCGGGAAAAACTGTTTTTT
>TRBV19|-|TRBJ1-4|-
CASSYIRGAGEKLFF
TGTGCCAGTAGTTACATCCGGGGGGCGGGCGAAAAACTGTTTTTT
>TRBV6-6|-|TRBJ1-5|-
CATAGYNQPQHF
TGTGCCACCGCCGGTTATAATCAGCCCCAGCATTTT
>TRBV7-2|-|TRBJ1-5|-
CASSLKAQLISNQPQHF
TGTGCCAGCAGCTTAAAGGCACAGTTGATTAGCAATCAGCCCCAGCATTTT
>TRBV28|TRBD2|TRBJ2-5|-
CASSTSGRGGTQYF
TGTGCCAGCAGCACTAGCGGGAGGGGCGGGACCCAGTACTTC
>TRBV4-3|-|TRBJ2-4|-
CASSQVEGKNIQYF
TGCGCCAGCAGCCAAGTTGAGGGAAAAAACATTCAGTACTTC
>TRBV18|-|TRBJ1-4|-
CASSPEAGGDEKLFF
TGTGCCAGCTCACCGGAAGCAGGAGGGGATGAAAAACTGTTTTTT
>TRBV5-1|-|TRBJ2-7|-
CASSREGAEQYF
TGCGCCAGCAGCCGAGAGGGTGCCGAGCAGTACTTC
>TRBV7-9|TRBD1|TRBJ1-3|-
CASSPGGNSGNTIYF
TGTGCCAGCAGCCCAGGGGGCAACTCTGGAAACACCATATATTTT
>TRBV5-1|TRBD1|TRBJ2-3|-
CASSLRQGSTDTQYF
TGCGCCAGCAGCCTTCGACAGGGCAGCACAGATACGCAGTATTTT
>TRBV27|-|TRBJ2-6|-
CASSLYISGANVLTF
TGTGCCAGCAGTTTATACATCTCTGGGGCCAACGTCCTGACTTTC
>TRBV3-1/TRBV3-2|-|TRBJ2-1|-
CASSPIPGEQFF
TGTGCCAGCTCCCCTATCCCGGGGGAGCAGTTCTTC
>TRBV3-1/TRBV3-2|TRBD2|TRBJ2-1|few
CASSPIPLAGEASYNEQFF
TGTGCCAGCAGCCCAATTCCCCTAGCGGGAGAGGCCTCCTACAATGAGCAGTTCTTC
>TRBV4-2|TRBD2|TRBJ2-5|-
CASSQEGFGTSEVGETQYF
TGTGCCAGCAGCCAAGAGGGGTTTGGAACTAGCGAGGTTGGGGAGACCCAGTACTTC
>TRBV4-1|-|TRBJ2-3|few
CASSQVGARTDTQYF
TGCGCCAGCAGCCAAGTGGGCGCCCGCACAGATACGCAGTATTTT
>TRBV7-9|TRBD2|TRBJ2-1|-
CASSLGAPWTSGIYNEQFF
TGTGCCAGCAGCTTAGGGGCACCTTGGACTAGCGGGATTTACAATGAGCAGTTCTTC
>TRBV27|-|TRBJ2-1|-
CASSLSSNYNEQFF
TGTGCCAGCAGTTTATCGTCCAACTACAATGAGCAGTTCTTC
>TRBV11-2|-|TRBJ1-2|once
CASSRGRGYGYTF
TGTGCCAGCAGCCGCGGGCGAGGGTATGGCTACACCTTC
>TRBV5-6|-|TRBJ2-5|-
CASSLGSTNQETQYF
TGTGCCAGCAGCTTGGGTTCGACAAATCAAGAGACCCAGTACTTC
>TRBV5-4|TRBD2|TRBJ2-3|-
CASRPGWTSGPNTDTQYF
TGTGCCAGCAGACCCGGCTGGACTAGCGGGCCGAACACAGATACGCAGTATTTT
>TRBV3-1/TRBV3-2|-|TRBJ2-1|-
CASSRPGTGYNEQFF
TGTGCCAGCAGCCGCCCCGGGACTGGCTACAATGAGCAGTTCTTC
>TRBV5-1|TRBD2|TRBJ2-1|-
CASSSTGGQIYNEQFF
TGCGCCAGCAGCTCCACGGGAGGGCAGATCTACAATGAGCAGTTCTTC
>TRBV12-3/TRBV12-4|TRBD2|TRBJ2-7|-
CASSPGLGYEQYF
TGTGCCAGCAGTCCGGGACTAGGCTACGAGCAGTACTTC
>TRBV5-4|TRBD2|TRBJ2-6|-
CASSVGSGRALSGANVLTF
TGTGCCAGCAGCGTCGGCAGCGGGAGGGCTCTCTCTGGGGCCAACGTCCTGACTTTC